This T cell receptor (beta chain) was found in a study of CD4 T cells in relation to SARS-CoV-2 and coronaviruses. Overall study: After nine to eleven days of antigen culture, PBMC TCR beta CDR3s were sequenced.

The protocol was immunoSEQ multiplex PCR, while the TCRdb copy is restricted to in-frame clones and leaves out a portion. The sample includes tens of thousands of clones, over 70% of them seen just once. With respect to this clone: No antigen is known for it.

For roughly 11 days, some 9.7 x 10^4 sorted CD4+ cells grew with T cell-depleted PBMCs and CEF. Per the germline V gene, CDR1 is SEHNR and CDR2 is FQNEAQ (reference sequence). The CDR3 extends over 15 amino acids. The germline V and J ends were trimmed by 3 bases and 0 bases, with 11 bases remaining between them. This chain joins TRBV7-9 and TRBJ1-1; possible D gene TRBD1, 6 bases. The sequence was collected from an adult with COVID-19. The specimen sequenced was naive CD4+ T cells from PBMCs, cultured in vitro. Subset specified: naive CD4+ T cells isolated by negative enrichment. CDR3 sequence reads: CASSFRTDMNTEAFF. The CDR3 DNA sequence: TGTGCCAGCAGCTTCCGGACAGACATGAACACTGAAGCTTTCTTT.